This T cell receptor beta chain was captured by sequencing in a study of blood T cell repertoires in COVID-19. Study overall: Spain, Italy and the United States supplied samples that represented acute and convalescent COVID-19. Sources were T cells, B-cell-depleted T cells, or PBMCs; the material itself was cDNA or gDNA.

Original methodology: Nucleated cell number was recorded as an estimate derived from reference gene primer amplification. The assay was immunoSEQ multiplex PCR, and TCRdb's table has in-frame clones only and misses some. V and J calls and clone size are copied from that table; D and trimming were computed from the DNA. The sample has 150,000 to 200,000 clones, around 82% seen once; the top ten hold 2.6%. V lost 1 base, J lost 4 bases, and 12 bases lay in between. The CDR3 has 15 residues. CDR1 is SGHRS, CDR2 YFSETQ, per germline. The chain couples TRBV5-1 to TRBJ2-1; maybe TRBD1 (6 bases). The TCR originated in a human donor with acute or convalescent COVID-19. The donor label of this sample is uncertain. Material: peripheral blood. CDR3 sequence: CASSLLGGGYNEQFF. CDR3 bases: TGCGCCAGCAGCTTGCTAGGGGGTGGTTACAATGAGCAGTTCTTC.